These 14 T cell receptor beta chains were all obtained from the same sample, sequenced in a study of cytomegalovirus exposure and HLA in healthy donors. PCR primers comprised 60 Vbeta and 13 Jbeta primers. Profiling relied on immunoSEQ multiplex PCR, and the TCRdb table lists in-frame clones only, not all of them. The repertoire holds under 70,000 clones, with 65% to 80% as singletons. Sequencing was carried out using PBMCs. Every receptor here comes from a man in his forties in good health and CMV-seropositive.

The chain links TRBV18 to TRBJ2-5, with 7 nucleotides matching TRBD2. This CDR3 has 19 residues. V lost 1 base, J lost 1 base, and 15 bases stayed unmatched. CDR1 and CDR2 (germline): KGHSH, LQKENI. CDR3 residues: CASSPRSAGGGSFQETQYF. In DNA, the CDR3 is TGTGCCAGCTCACCACGGTCCGCGGGCGGGGGATCGTTCCAAGAGACCCAGTACTTC.

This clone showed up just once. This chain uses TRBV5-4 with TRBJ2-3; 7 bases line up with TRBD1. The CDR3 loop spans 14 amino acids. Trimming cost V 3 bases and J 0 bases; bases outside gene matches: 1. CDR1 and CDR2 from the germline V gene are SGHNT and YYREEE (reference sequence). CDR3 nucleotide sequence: TGTGCCAGCAGCTGGGACAGAAGCACAGATACGCAGTATTTT. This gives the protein CASSWDRSTDTQYF.

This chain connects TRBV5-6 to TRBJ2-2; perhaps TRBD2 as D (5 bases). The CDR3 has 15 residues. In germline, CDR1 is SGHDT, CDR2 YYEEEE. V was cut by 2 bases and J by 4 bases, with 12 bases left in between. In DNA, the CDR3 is TGTGCCAGCAGCTTTCTCGGGGATGGCACCGGGGAGCTGTTTTTT. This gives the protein CASSFLGDGTGELFF.

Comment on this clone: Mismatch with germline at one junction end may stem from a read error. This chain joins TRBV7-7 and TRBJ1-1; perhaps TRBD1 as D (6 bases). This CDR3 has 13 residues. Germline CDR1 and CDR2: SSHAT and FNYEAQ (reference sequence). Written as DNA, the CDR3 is TGTGCTAGCAGCGAGGGGGTGAACACTGAAGCTTTCTTT. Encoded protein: CASSEGVNTEAFF.

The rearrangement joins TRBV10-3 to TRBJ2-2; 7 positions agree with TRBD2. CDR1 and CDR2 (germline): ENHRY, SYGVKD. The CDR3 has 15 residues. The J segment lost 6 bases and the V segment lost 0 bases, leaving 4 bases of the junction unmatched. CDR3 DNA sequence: TGTGCCATCAGTGAGTCAGGCGGGGGTCCCGGGGAGCTGTTTTTT. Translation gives CAISESGGGPGELFF.

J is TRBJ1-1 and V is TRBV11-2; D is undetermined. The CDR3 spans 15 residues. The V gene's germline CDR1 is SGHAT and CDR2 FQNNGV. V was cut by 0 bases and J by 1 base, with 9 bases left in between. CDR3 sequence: CASSLEVGANTEAFF. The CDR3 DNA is TGTGCCAGCAGCTTAGAGGTGGGCGCGAACACTGAAGCTTTCTTT.

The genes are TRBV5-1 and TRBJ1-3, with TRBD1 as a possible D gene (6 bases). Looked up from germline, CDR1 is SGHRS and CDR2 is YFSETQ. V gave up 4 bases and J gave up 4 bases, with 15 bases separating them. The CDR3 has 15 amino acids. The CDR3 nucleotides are TGCGCCAGCAGCGTGAGTGGGGGCCAAGGAAACACCATATATTTT. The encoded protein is CASSVSGGQGNTIYF.

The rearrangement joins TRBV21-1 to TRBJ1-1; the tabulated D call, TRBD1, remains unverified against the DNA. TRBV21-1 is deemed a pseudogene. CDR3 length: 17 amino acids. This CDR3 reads CASSKEVVDRTNTEAFF. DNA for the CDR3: TGTGCCAGCAGCAAAGAAGTAGTTGACAGGACGAACACTGAAGCTTTCTTT.

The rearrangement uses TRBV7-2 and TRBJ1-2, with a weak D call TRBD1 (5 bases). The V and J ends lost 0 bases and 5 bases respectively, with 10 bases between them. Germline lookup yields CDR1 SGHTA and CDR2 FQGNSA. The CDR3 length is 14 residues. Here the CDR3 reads CASSLAAGTYGYTF. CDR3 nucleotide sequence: TGTGCCAGCAGCTTAGCTGCAGGGACTTATGGCTACACCTTC.

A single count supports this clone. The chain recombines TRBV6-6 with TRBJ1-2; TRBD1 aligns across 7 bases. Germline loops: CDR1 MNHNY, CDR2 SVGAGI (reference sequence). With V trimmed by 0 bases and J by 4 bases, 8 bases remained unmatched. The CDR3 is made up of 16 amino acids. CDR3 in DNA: TGTGCCAGCAGTTACTCCCGGACAGGTGAGGCCTATGGCTACACCTTC. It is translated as CASSYSRTGEAYGYTF.

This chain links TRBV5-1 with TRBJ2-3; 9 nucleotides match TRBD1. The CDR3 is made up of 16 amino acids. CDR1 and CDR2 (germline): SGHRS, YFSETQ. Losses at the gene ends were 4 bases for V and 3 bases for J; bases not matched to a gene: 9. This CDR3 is CASSPPVDRGTDTQYF. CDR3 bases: TGCGCCAGCAGCCCTCCGGTGGACAGGGGTACAGATACGCAGTATTTT. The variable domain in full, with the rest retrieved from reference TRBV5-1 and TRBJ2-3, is KAGVTQTPRYLIKTRGQQVTLSCSPISGHRSVSWYQQTPGQGLQFLFEYFSETQRNKGNFPGRFSGRQFSNSRSEMNVSTLELGDSALYLCASSPPVDRGTDTQYFGPGTRLTVL.

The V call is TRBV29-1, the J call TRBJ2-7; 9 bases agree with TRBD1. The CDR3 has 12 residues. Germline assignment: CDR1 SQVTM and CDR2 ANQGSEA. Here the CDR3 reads CAAGTGTYEQYF. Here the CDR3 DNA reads TGCGCGGCCGGGACAGGGACGTACGAGCAGTACTTC.

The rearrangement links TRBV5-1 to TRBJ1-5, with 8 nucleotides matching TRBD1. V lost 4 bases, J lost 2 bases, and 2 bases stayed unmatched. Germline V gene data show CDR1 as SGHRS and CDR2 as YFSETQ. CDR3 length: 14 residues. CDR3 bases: TGCGCCAGCAGCCCGGGACAGGGCAATCAGCCCCAGCATTTT. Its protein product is CASSPGQGNQPQHF. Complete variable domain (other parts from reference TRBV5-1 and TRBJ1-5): KAGVTQTPRYLIKTRGQQVTLSCSPISGHRSVSWYQQTPGQGLQFLFEYFSETQRNKGNFPGRFSGRQFSNSRSEMNVSTLELGDSALYLCASSPGQGNQPQHFGDGTRLSIL.

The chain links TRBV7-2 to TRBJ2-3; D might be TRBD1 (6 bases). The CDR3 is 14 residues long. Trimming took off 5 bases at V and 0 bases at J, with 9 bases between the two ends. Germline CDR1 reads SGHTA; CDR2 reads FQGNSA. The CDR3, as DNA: TGTGCCAGCAGCCAACAGGGCAGCACAGATACGCAGTATTTT. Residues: CASSQQGSTDTQYF.